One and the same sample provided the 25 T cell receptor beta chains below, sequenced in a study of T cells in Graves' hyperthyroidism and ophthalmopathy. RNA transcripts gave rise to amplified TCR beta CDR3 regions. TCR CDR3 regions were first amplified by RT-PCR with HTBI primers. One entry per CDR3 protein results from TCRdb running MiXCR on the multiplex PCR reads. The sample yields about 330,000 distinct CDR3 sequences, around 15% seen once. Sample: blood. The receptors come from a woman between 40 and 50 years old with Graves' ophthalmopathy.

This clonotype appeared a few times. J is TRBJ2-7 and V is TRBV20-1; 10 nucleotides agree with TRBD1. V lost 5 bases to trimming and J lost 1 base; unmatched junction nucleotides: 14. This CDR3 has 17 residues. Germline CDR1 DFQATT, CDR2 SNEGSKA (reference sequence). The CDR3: CSAPNRETGGRSYEQYF. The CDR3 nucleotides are TGCAGTGCTCCCAACCGTGAGACAGGGGGCAGGTCCTACGAGCAGTACTTC.

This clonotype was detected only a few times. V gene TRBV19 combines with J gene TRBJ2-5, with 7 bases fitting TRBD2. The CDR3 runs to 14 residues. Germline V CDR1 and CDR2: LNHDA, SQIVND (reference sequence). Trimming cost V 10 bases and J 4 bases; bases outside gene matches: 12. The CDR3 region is CATSLGGGGETQYF. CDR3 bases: TGTGCCACCTCGCTAGGCGGGGGAGGAGAGACCCAGTACTTC. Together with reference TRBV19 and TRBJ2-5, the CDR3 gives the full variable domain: DGGITQSPKYLFRKEGQNVTLSCEQNLNHDAMYWYRQDPGQGLRLIYYSQIVNDFQKGDIAEGYSVSREKKESFPLTVTSAQKNPTAFYLCATSLGGGGETQYFGPGTRLLVL.

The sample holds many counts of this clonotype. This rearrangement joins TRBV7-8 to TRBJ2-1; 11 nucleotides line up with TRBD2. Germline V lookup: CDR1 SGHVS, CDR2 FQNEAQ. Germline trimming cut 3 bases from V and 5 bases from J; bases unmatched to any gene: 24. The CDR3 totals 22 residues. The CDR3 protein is CASSLWTGAGIAGGPTHNEQFF. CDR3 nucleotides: TGTGCCAGCAGCTTGTGGACAGGGGCGGGAATAGCGGGGGGGCCAACCCACAATGAGCAGTTCTTC.

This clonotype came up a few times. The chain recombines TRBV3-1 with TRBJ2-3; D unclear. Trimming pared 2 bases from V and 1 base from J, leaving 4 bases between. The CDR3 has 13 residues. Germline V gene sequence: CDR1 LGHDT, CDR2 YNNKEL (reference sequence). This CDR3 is CASSQWGTDTQYF. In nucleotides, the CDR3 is TGTGCCAGCAGCCAATGGGGCACAGATACGCAGTATTTT.

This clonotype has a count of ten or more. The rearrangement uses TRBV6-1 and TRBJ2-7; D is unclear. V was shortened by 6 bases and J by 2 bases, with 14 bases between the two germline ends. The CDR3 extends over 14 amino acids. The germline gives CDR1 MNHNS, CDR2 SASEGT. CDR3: CASSFIPPAYEQYF. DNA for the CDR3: TGTGCCAGCAGCTTTATCCCGCCCGCCTACGAGCAGTACTTC.

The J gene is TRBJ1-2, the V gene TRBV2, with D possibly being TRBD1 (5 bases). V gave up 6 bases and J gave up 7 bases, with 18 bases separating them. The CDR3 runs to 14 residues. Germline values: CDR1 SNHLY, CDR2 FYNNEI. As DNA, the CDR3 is TGTGCCAGCAGCTTCACGTCAGGGACCTCTGGCTACACCTTC. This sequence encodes CASSFTSGTSGYTF. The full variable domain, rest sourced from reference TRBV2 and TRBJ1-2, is EPEVTQTPSHQVTQMGQEVILRCVPISNHLYFYWYRQILGQKVEFLVSFYNNEISEKSEIFDDQFSVERPDGSNFTLKIRSTKLEDSAMYFCASSFTSGTSGYTFGSGTRLTVV.

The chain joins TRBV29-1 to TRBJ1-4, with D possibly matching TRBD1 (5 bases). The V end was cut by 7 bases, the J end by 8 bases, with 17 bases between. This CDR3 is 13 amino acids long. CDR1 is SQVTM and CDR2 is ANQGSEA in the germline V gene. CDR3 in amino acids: CSGRDAGGEKLFF. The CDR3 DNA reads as TGCAGCGGGCGGGACGCGGGGGGGGAAAAACTGTTTTTT.

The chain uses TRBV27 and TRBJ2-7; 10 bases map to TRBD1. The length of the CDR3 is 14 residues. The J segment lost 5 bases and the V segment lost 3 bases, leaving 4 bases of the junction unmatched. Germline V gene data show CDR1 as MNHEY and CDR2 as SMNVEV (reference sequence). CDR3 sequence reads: CASSFGQGGNEQYF. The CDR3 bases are TGTGCCAGCAGTTTCGGACAGGGGGGCAACGAGCAGTACTTC.

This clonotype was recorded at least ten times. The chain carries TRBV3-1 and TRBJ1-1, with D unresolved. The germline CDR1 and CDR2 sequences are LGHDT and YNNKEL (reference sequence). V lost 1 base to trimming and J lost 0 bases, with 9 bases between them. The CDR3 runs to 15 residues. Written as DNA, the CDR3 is TGTGCCAGCAGCCAAGCTTGGGATATGAACACTGAAGCTTTCTTT. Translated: CASSQAWDMNTEAFF.

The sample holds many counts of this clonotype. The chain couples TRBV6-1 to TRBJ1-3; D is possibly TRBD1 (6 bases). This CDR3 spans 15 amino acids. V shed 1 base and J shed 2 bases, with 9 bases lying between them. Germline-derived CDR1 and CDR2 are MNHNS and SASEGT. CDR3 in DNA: TGTGCCAGCAGTGAAGGGACAGTTGCTGGAAACACCATATATTTT. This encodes CASSEGTVAGNTIYF.

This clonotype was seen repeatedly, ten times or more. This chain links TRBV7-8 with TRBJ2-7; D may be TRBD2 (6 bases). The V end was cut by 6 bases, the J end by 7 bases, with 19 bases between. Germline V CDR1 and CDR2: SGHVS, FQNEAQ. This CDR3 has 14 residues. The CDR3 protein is CASRNSGSAGEQYF. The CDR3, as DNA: TGTGCCAGCAGGAATAGCGGCTCCGCGGGGGAGCAGTACTTC.

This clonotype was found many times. CDR3 amino acids: CASRPGSRNTEAFF. The CDR3 DNA sequence: TGTGCCAGCAGGCCCGGGAGTCGAAACACTGAAGCTTTCTTT. This rearrangement joins TRBV28 to TRBJ1-1; no definite D call. The CDR3 is 14 amino acids. From germline, CDR1 is MDHEN and CDR2 SYDVKM. V lost 6 bases and J lost 2, with 13 bases in between.

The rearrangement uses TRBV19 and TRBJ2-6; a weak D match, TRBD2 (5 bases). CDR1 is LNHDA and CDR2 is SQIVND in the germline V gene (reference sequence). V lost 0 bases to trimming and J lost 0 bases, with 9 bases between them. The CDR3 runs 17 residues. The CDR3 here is CASSIESGPSGANVLTF. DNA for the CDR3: TGTGCCAGTAGTATAGAGAGCGGCCCCTCTGGGGCCAACGTCCTGACTTTC. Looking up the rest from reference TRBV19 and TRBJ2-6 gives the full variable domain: DGGITQSPKYLFRKEGQNVTLSCEQNLNHDAMYWYRQDPGQGLRLIYYSQIVNDFQKGDIAEGYSVSREKKESFPLTVTSAQKNPTAFYLCASSIESGPSGANVLTFGAGSRLTVL.

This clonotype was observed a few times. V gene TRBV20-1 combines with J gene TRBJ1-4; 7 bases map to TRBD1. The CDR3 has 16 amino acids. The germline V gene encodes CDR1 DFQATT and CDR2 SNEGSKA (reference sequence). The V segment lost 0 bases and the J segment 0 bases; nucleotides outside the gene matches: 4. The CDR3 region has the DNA TGCAGTGCTAGAGATTGGGGACAGTCAACTAATGAAAAACTGTTTTTT. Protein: CSARDWGQSTNEKLFF.

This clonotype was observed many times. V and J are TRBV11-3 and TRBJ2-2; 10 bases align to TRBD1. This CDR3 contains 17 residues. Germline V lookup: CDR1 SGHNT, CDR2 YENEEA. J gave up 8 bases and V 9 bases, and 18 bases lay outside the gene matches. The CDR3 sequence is CASNPTTGTGARGELFF. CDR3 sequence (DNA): TGTGCCAGTAACCCGACGACCGGGACAGGGGCTCGTGGGGAGCTGTTTTTT.

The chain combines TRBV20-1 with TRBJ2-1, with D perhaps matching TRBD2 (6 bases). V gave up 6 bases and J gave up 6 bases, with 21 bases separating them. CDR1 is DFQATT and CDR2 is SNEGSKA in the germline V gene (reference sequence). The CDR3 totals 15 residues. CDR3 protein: CSAKAGRDTGNEQFF. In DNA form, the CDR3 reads TGCAGTGCCAAAGCCGGGCGGGATACGGGCAATGAGCAGTTCTTC.

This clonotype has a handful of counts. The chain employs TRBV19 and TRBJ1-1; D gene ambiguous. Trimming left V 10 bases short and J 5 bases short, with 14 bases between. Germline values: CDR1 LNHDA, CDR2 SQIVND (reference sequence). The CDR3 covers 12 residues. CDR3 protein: CATTSSLTEAFF. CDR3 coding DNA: TGTGCCACTACAAGTTCTCTTACTGAAGCTTTCTTT.

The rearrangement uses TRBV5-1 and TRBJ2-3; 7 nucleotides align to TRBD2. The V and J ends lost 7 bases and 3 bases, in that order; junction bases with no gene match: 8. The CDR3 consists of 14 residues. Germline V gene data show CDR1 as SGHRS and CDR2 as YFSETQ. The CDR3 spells CASGGGIATDTQYF. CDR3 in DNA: TGCGCCAGCGGGGGAGGGATAGCAACAGATACGCAGTATTTT.

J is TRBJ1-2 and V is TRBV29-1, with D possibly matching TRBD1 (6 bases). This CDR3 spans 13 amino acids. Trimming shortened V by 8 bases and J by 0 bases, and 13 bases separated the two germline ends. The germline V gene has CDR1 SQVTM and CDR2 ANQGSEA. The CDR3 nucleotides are TGCAGCACCGAAGGGGGGGCTAACTATGGCTACACCTTC. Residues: CSTEGGANYGYTF.

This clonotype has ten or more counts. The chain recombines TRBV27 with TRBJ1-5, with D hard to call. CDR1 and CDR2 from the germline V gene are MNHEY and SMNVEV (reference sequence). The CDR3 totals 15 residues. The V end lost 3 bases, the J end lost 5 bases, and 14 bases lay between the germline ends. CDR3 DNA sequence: TGTGCCAGCAGTTTCGGTACCTCGGGCCATCAGCCCCAGCATTTT. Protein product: CASSFGTSGHQPQHF.

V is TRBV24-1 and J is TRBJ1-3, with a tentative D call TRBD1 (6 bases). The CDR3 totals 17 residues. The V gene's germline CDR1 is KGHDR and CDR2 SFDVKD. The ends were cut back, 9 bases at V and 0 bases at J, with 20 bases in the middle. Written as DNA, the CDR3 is TGTGCCACCCTAAAGGACAGTTCCAATTTCTCTGGAAACACCATATATTTT. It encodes CATLKDSSNFSGNTIYF.

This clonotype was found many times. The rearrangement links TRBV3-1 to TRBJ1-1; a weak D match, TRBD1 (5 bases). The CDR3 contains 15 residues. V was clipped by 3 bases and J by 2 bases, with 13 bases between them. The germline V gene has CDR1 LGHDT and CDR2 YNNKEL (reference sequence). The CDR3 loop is CASSHPSRVNTEAFF. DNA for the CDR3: TGTGCCAGCAGCCACCCATCCAGGGTAAACACTGAAGCTTTCTTT.

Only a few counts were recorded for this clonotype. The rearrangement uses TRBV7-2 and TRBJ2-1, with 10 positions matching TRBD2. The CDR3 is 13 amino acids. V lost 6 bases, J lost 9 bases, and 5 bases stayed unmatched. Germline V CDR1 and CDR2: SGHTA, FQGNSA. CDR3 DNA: TGTGCCAGCAGTAGACTAGCGGGCTCTGAGCAGTTCTTC. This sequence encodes CASSRLAGSEQFF.

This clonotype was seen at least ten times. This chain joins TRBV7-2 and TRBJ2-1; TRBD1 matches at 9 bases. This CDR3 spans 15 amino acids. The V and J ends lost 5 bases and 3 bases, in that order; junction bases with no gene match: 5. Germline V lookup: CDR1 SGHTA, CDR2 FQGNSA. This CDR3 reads CASSARTGVYNEQFF. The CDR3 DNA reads TGTGCCAGCAGCGCTCGGACAGGGGTCTACAATGAGCAGTTCTTC.

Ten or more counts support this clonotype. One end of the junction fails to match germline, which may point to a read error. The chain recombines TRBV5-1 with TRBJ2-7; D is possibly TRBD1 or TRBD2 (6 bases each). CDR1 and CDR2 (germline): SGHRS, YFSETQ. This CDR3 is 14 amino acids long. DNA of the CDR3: TGTGCCAGCAGCTTAGGAGGAGGGGGTTACGAGCAGTACTTC. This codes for CASSLGGGGYEQYF.